Listed below are T cell receptor beta chains from one sample, sequenced in a study of T cell changes during pregnancy in multiple sclerosis. Sequenced by immunoSEQ multiplex PCR; TCRdb stores in-frame clones only, minus some. The sample shows about 50,000 clones, 91% of them seen only once. The material sequenced was CD8+ T cells from peripheral blood mononuclear cells, taken after pregnancy. The receptors derive from a female donor with multiple sclerosis, enrolled in a pregnancy study. The CDR3 runs from the conserved cysteine through the conserved F or W. A D gene is named only where the DNA matches it firmly. Only part of the rows carry a size: once, few, many, or a class if the clone is expanded.

J gene	D gene	V gene	clone size	CDR3 protein	CDR3 DNA
TRBJ2-3	-	TRBV6-5	once	CASSYSGARDTDTQYF	TGTGCCAGCAGTTACTCGGGAGCGCGGGACACAGATACGCAGTATTTT
TRBJ1-2	-	TRBV30	-	CACDTNYGYTF	TGTGCCTGTGACACCAACTATGGCTACACCTTC
TRBJ1-1	-	TRBV7-9	-	CASSFLLGANTEAFF	TGTGCCAGCAGCTTCCTCTTGGGGGCGAACACTGAAGCTTTCTTT
TRBJ1-2	-	TRBV27	-	CASSLALGVGYTF	TGTGCCAGCAGTTTAGCCCTCGGAGTTGGCTACACCTTC
TRBJ2-7	TRBD1	TRBV28	-	CASSITTGTYEQYF	TGTGCCAGCAGTATAACGACAGGGACCTACGAGCAGTACTTC
TRBJ1-1	-	TRBV27	once	CASGTWARSTEAFF	TGTGCCAGCGGCACGTGGGCCAGAAGCACTGAAGCTTTCTTT
TRBJ2-6	-	TRBV6-4	few	CASSEDTGSGANVLTF	TGTGCCAGCAGTGAAGATACAGGGTCGGGGGCCAACGTCCTGACTTTC
TRBJ2-7	TRBD1	TRBV27	-	CASSYGTGGYEQYF	TGTGCCAGCAGTTACGGGACAGGGGGCTACGAGCAGTACTTC
TRBJ2-2	-	TRBV23-1	once	CASRTGVPGELFF	TGCGCCAGCAGGACAGGAGTTCCCGGGGAGCTGTTTTTT
TRBJ2-2	TRBD2	TRBV5-4	-	CASRPGGPVPGELFF	TGTGCCAGCCGACCGGGAGGGCCGGTGCCCGGGGAGCTGTTTTTT